The 18 T cell receptor beta chains reported below all come from one sample, sequenced in a study of blood T cell repertoires in COVID-19. Data came from immunoSEQ multiplex PCR; TCRdb stores just in-frame clones and leaves some out. The sample lists roughly 60,000 clones, around 85% occurring once. Sequenced input: peripheral blood. The receptors derive from a human donor in a cohort sampled during active COVID-19.

The chain combines TRBV20-1 with TRBJ1-5; D gene ambiguous. The germline V and J ends were trimmed by 3 bases and 2 bases, with 8 bases remaining between them. There are 13 residues in the CDR3. CDR1 is DFQATT, CDR2 SNEGSKA, per germline (reference sequence). CDR3 residues: CSASGQGNQPQHF. DNA of the CDR3: TGCAGTGCTAGTGGCCAGGGCAATCAGCCCCAGCATTTT.

The CDR3 region has the DNA TGTGCCAGCAGCTTAGAAGCGGGGAATCAGCCCCAGCATTTT. Translated: CASSLEAGNQPQHF. The chain is built from TRBV27 and TRBJ1-5; no reliable D call. The CDR3 length is 14 residues. V lost 6 bases and J lost 4, with 13 bases in between. Germline CDR1 reads MNHEY; CDR2 reads SMNVEV (reference sequence).

This chain joins TRBV6-2 or TRBV6-3 and TRBJ2-6; D remains unclear. There are 16 residues in the CDR3. Germline CDR1 is MNHEY and CDR2 is SVGEGT. V was cut by 2 bases and J by 0 bases, with 8 bases left in between. In DNA, the CDR3 is TGTGCCAGCAGTTACCTTAGAAGCTCTGGGGCCAACGTCCTGACTTTC. This codes for CASSYLRSSGANVLTF.

The V gene is TRBV7-9, the J gene TRBJ2-1; possible D gene TRBD1, 5 bases. Germline CDR1 and CDR2: SEHNR and FQNEAQ (reference sequence). This CDR3 is 14 amino acids long. The V and J ends lost 1 base and 6 bases respectively, with 10 bases between them. The CDR3 nucleotides are TGTGCCAGCAGCTTAGTGGGGCCTATCAATGAGCAGTTCTTC. The encoded protein is CASSLVGPINEQFF.

This chain joins TRBV7-8 and TRBJ1-6; possibly TRBD1 for D (6 bases). CDR1 SGHVS and CDR2 FQNEAQ come from the germline V gene. Between the trimmed V and J ends, which lost 1 base and 8 bases, there was a span of 18 bases. The CDR3 has 17 amino acids. This chain's CDR3 is CASSLEGDPKGDSPLHF. In DNA form, the CDR3 reads TGTGCCAGCAGCTTAGAGGGGGACCCTAAGGGGGATTCACCCCTCCACTTT.

As regards this clone: Distinct nucleotide sequences in the sample also encode this CDR3. V usage is TRBV27 and J usage is TRBJ2-3; unclear D gene. Germline lookup yields CDR1 MNHEY and CDR2 SMNVEV (reference sequence). The CDR3 has 12 amino acids. The V and J ends lost 5 bases and 2 bases respectively, with 5 bases between them. CDR3 residues: CASSLPTDTQYF. The CDR3 DNA reads as TGTGCCAGCAGTCTCCCCACAGATACGCAGTATTTT.

The chain uses TRBV6-5 and TRBJ2-3; the match to TRBD2 covers 7 bases. The germline V gene encodes CDR1 MNHEY and CDR2 SVGAGI. V was pared by 11 bases and J by 8 bases, with 16 bases of the junction left unmatched. The CDR3 extends over 14 amino acids. The CDR3, as DNA: TGTGCCGGGGGGGGTACTAGCAGGGTGGGTACGCAGTATTTT. As protein: CAGGGTSRVGTQYF.

The chain carries TRBV7-8 and TRBJ1-1, with TRBD1 as a possible D gene (6 bases). Germline V gives CDR1 SGHVS, CDR2 FQNEAQ. The CDR3 is 15 residues long. The ends were cut back, 1 base at V and 2 bases at J, with 11 bases in the middle. The CDR3 loop is CASSLVLGGNTEAFF. CDR3 in DNA: TGTGCCAGCAGCTTAGTCTTAGGGGGAAACACTGAAGCTTTCTTT.

This chain uses TRBV10-3 with TRBJ1-2, with TRBD1 matching over 10 bases. Germline CDR1 ENHRY, CDR2 SYGVKD. With 10 bases clipped from V and 2 bases from J, the junction kept 4 bases outside the gene matches. This CDR3 spans 13 amino acids. The DNA for the CDR3 is TGTGCCAACCGACAGGGGGCAAACTATGGCTACACCTTC. Encoded protein: CANRQGANYGYTF.

This chain links TRBV11-3 with TRBJ2-7; 8 bases line up with TRBD1. Germline values: CDR1 SGHNT, CDR2 YENEEA. V gave up 5 bases and J gave up 1 base; unmatched junction bases: 4. This CDR3 comprises 14 residues. The CDR3 here is CASSAGTGSYEQYF. The CDR3 DNA sequence: TGTGCCAGCAGCGCCGGGACAGGATCCTACGAGCAGTACTTC. The full variable domain, with the rest looked up from reference TRBV11-3 and TRBJ2-7, is EAGVVQSPRYKIIEKKQPVAFWCNPISGHNTLYWYLQNLGQGPELLIRYENEEAVDDSQLPKDRFSAERLKGVDSTLKIQPAELGDSAVYLCASSAGTGSYEQYFGPGTRLTVT.

This clone has just one count. The V call is TRBV3-1 (or the pseudogene TRBV3-2), the J call TRBJ1-5, with D perhaps TRBD1 (6 bases). Germline CDR1 and CDR2: LGHDT and YNNKEL (reference sequence). There are 17 residues in the CDR3. V shed 4 bases and J shed 0 bases, with 16 bases lying between them. For the CDR3, the DNA is TGTGCCAGCAGCCTAACCCCGGGACACCTTAGCAATCAGCCCCAGCATTTT. This translates into CASSLTPGHLSNQPQHF.

The rearrangement joins TRBV25-1 to TRBJ1-4; D unclear. There are 17 residues in the CDR3. The germline V gene encodes CDR1 MGHDK and CDR2 SYGVNS. Trimming left V 3 bases short and J 5 bases short, with 19 bases between. The CDR3 region has the DNA TGTGCCAGCAGTGAGATCCCGGGAAGGGATGGGAATGAAAAACTGTTTTTT. It encodes CASSEIPGRDGNEKLFF.

The chain is built from TRBV27 and TRBJ1-6; 9 nucleotides line up with TRBD1. Per germline, CDR1 MNHEY and CDR2 SMNVEV (reference sequence). CDR3 length equals 14 residues. J gave up 7 bases and V 7 bases, and 5 bases lay outside the gene matches. Here the CDR3 reads CASNRGQRNSPLHF. The CDR3, as DNA: TGTGCCAGCAACAGGGGGCAGCGAAATTCACCCCTCCACTTT.

This chain links TRBV7-9 with TRBJ2-7; 11 nucleotides line up with TRBD1. V was clipped by 1 base and J by 2 bases; unmatched bases: 4. Germline CDR1 reads SEHNR; CDR2 reads FQNEAQ (reference sequence). The CDR3 runs 16 residues. CDR3 protein: CASSLGAGQGAYEQYF. As DNA, the CDR3 is TGTGCCAGCAGCTTAGGAGCGGGACAGGGGGCCTACGAGCAGTACTTC.

This rearrangement joins TRBV3-1 (or the pseudogene TRBV3-2) to TRBJ2-7; a weak D match, TRBD1 (5 bases). Trimming took off 8 bases at V and 5 bases at J, with 7 bases between the two ends. The CDR3 consists of 10 residues. CDR1 and CDR2 from the germline V gene are LGHDT and YNNKEL (reference sequence). The CDR3 loop reads CASGADEQYF. CDR3 sequence (DNA): TGTGCCAGCGGGGCGGACGAGCAGTACTTC.

This clone was seen once. The chain employs TRBV11-2 and TRBJ2-5, with 8 bases that match TRBD1. The trim removed 3 bases at V and 5 bases at J, leaving 2 bases unmatched. The germline CDR1 and CDR2 sequences are SGHAT and FQNNGV. The CDR3 sequence is 13 residues long. CDR3 region: CASSFDRGETQYF. In nucleotides, the CDR3 is TGTGCCAGCAGCTTTGACAGGGGTGAGACCCAGTACTTC. Together with reference TRBV11-2 and TRBJ2-5, the CDR3 gives the full variable domain: EAGVAQSPRYKIIEKRQSVAFWCNPISGHATLYWYQQILGQGPKLLIQFQNNGVVDDSQLPKDRFSAERLKGVDSTLKIQPAKLEDSAVYLCASSFDRGETQYFGPGTRLLVL.

This chain joins TRBV6-1 and TRBJ1-2; TRBD1 matches 7 bases. This CDR3 has 16 amino acids. Germline loops: CDR1 MNHNS, CDR2 SASEGT. V lost 2 bases to trimming and J lost 4 bases; unmatched junction nucleotides: 10. CDR3 sequence: CASSENGAGGGYGYTF. The CDR3 nucleotides read TGTGCCAGCAGTGAAAACGGGGCAGGGGGAGGCTATGGCTACACCTTC.

This chain connects TRBV5-5 to TRBJ2-2, with D tentatively TRBD2 (5 bases). The germline gives CDR1 SGHKS, CDR2 YYEKEE (reference sequence). V gave up 1 base and J gave up 2 bases, with 9 bases separating them. The CDR3 is 15 amino acids. The CDR3 DNA follows: TGTGCCAGCAGCTTGCTAAGCGGCAACACCGGGGAGCTGTTTTTT. It yields the protein CASSLLSGNTGELFF.